This record concerns one TCR beta chain sequence. Its matching antigen is unknown. The primer mix had 60 Vbeta and 13 Jbeta primers. TCRdb keeps only in-frame clones here, not all; method: immunoSEQ multiplex PCR. The table includes about 100,000 clones, 70% detected once. This record belongs to a study of cytomegalovirus exposure and HLA in healthy donors. The study's findings and limits: For TCR beta chains, V- and J-gene trimming was later linked to a missense DCLRE1C variant. Most TCR beta V segments were productive about 87% or about 30% of the time in an earlier analysis. Further analysis, carried out later, found HLA-associated TCR beta chains more clonally expanded than equally common other chains.

V shed 1 base and J shed 2 bases, with 8 bases lying between them. This CDR3 region has 14 residues. The germline gives CDR1 LGHNA, CDR2 YSLEER. The V and J genes are TRBV4-3 and TRBJ1-2; D not resolved. This clonotype originated in a man aged 35-49 years in good health and CMV-seropositive. The sample was PBMCs. As DNA, the CDR3 is TGCGCCAGCAGCCAAGGTTTCGAGAACTATGGCTACACCTTC. Translating it yields CASSQGFENYGYTF.